One sample yielded the 21 T cell receptor beta chains listed below, sequenced in a study of blood T cell repertoires in COVID-19. Measured with immunoSEQ multiplex PCR; TCRdb has only the in-frame clones, and not every one. The sample carries more than 80,000 clones, roughly four fifths recorded once. Sequencing was carried out using peripheral blood. These receptors all come from a woman aged 70-85 years with acute or convalescent COVID-19.

This clone is a singleton in its sample. The gene calls are TRBV19 and TRBJ1-5; no definite D call. Germline V gene data show CDR1 as LNHDA and CDR2 as SQIVND (reference sequence). The V and J ends lost 4 bases and 0 bases respectively, with 10 bases between them. CDR3 length: 15 amino acids. In DNA form, the CDR3 reads TGTGCCAGTAGTACGAACTCGTATAGCAATCAGCCCCAGCATTTT. Protein: CASSTNSYSNQPQHF.

DNA of the CDR3: TGTGCCAGCAGTTGGAGGGGAGATGGCTACACCTTC. Protein product: CASSWRGDGYTF. V gene TRBV27 combines with J gene TRBJ1-2, with D perhaps TRBD1 (5 bases). The CDR3 runs 12 residues. The V gene lost 4 bases and the J gene lost 6 bases, with 9 bases spanning the gap. Per the germline V gene, CDR1 is MNHEY and CDR2 is SMNVEV (reference sequence).

The chain employs TRBV5-8 and TRBJ1-5, with D hard to call. Between the trimmed V and J ends, which lost 0 bases and 4 bases, there was a span of 5 bases. Germline values: CDR1 SGHTS, CDR2 YDEGEE. CDR3 length: 13 amino acids. CDR3 region: CASSLEQNQPQHF. In DNA form, the CDR3 reads TGTGCCAGCAGCTTGGAACAGAATCAGCCCCAGCATTTT.

This clone appeared a few times. In DNA, the CDR3 is TGCGCCAGCAGCTTACTAACAGGGGGCGGCGCAGATACGCAGTATTTT. The encoded protein is CASSLLTGGGADTQYF. V usage is TRBV5-1 and J usage is TRBJ2-3; TRBD1 agrees at 9 bases. Trimming at V came to 2 bases and at J to 4 bases, leaving 8 bases not matched to a gene. The CDR3 covers 16 residues. From germline, CDR1 is SGHRS and CDR2 YFSETQ.

The V gene is TRBV7-3, the J gene TRBJ2-3, with D possibly being TRBD2 (5 bases). Between the trimmed V and J ends, which lost 1 base and 0 bases, there was a span of 8 bases. Germline V gene data show CDR1 as SGHTA and CDR2 as FQGTGA. CDR3 length equals 15 residues. DNA of the CDR3: TGTGCCAGCAGCTTAATAGCGTCGAGCACAGATACGCAGTATTTT. The encoded protein is CASSLIASSTDTQYF. The variable domain in full, with the rest retrieved from reference TRBV7-3 and TRBJ2-3, is GAGVSQTPSNKVTEKGKYVELRCDPISGHTALYWYRQSLGQGPEFLIYFQGTGAADDSGLPNDRFFAVRPEGSVSTLKIQRTERGDSAVYLCASSLIASSTDTQYFGPGTRLTVL.

The J gene is TRBJ2-1, the V gene TRBV14, with 9 bases identical to TRBD2. V lost 0 bases and J lost 2; bases outside the gene matches: 5. The CDR3 is made up of 17 amino acids. Per germline, CDR1 SGHDN and CDR2 FVKESK. The CDR3: CASSQDGAGGPYNEQFF. The CDR3 coding sequence is TGTGCCAGCAGCCAAGATGGGGCGGGGGGGCCCTACAATGAGCAGTTCTTC.

The chain uses TRBV5-1 and TRBJ1-2, with D unresolved. Germline V gene sequence: CDR1 SGHRS, CDR2 YFSETQ. CDR3 length equals 13 residues. Trimming stripped 2 bases from V and 2 bases from J, with 7 bases between. CDR3 coding DNA: TGCGCCAGCAGCTTAACAGAGAACTATGGCTACACCTTC. Amino acids: CASSLTENYGYTF.

This rearrangement joins TRBV7-2 to TRBJ2-4; TRBD1 aligns across 7 bases. CDR1 and CDR2 (germline): SGHTA, FQGNSA. CDR3 size: 14 residues. The trim removed 6 bases at V and 8 bases at J, leaving 10 bases unmatched. This CDR3 reads CASRVTGSGYIQYF. The CDR3 DNA reads TGTGCCAGCAGGGTGACAGGGTCTGGATACATTCAGTACTTC.

This chain links TRBV6-6 with TRBJ2-7, with D perhaps matching TRBD2 (6 bases). The CDR3 extends over 14 amino acids. The germline V gene encodes CDR1 MNHNY and CDR2 SVGAGI (reference sequence). V lost 6 bases and J 5 bases, leaving 17 bases between the germline ends. The CDR3 region has the DNA TGTGCCAGCAGGGCCCCGGGGGTGGGAGACGAGCAGTACTTC. Translated, it gives CASRAPGVGDEQYF.

This chain links TRBV9 with TRBJ2-5; TRBD2 matches at 7 bases. The ends lost 4 bases at V and 5 bases at J; junction bases unmatched: 8. The CDR3 spans 14 residues. Germline values: CDR1 SGDLS, CDR2 YYNGEE. DNA for the CDR3: TGTGCCAGCAGCATCGGACTAGTCGGTGAGACCCAGTACTTC. Protein sequence: CASSIGLVGETQYF.

This clone was observed a few times. J is TRBJ1-1 and V is TRBV28, with no clear D. CDR1 is MDHEN and CDR2 is SYDVKM in the germline V gene. With 1 base removed from V and 1 base from J, the gap between germline ends came to 13 bases. This CDR3 has 16 residues. CDR3 nucleotide sequence: TGTGCCAGCAGTTTATCGTCGAGGGCGGAGAACACTGAAGCTTTCTTT. Translation gives CASSLSSRAENTEAFF. The whole variable domain, remainder taken from reference TRBV28 and TRBJ1-1, is DVKVTQSSRYLVKRTGEKVFLECVQDMDHENMFWYRQDPGLGLRLIYFSYDVKMKEKGDIPEGYSVSREKKERFSLILESASTNQTSMYLCASSLSSRAENTEAFFGQGTRLTVV.

This clone was counted once. The chain combines TRBV3-1 (or the pseudogene TRBV3-2) with TRBJ1-2; D is unclear. Germline V gene sequence: CDR1 LGHDT, CDR2 YNNKEL (reference sequence). V was shortened by 4 bases and J by 4 bases, with 10 bases between the two germline ends. The CDR3 spans 13 residues. CDR3 sequence: CASSPLNFYGYTF. In nucleotides, the CDR3 is TGTGCCAGCAGCCCCCTAAACTTCTATGGCTACACCTTC.

The chain carries TRBV3-1 (or the pseudogene TRBV3-2) and TRBJ1-3; tentatively, D is TRBD1 (6 bases). Deletions cut 4 bases from V and 4 bases from J, with 14 bases between. CDR1 and CDR2 (germline): LGHDT, YNNKEL (reference sequence). This CDR3 spans 15 amino acids. CDR3 DNA sequence: TGTGCCAGCAGCCTAGGGGGGGCGCCCGGAAACACCATATATTTT. Protein product: CASSLGGAPGNTIYF.

The chain links TRBV12-3 or TRBV12-4 to TRBJ1-5; TRBD1 might be the D (5 bases). The CDR3 is 12 amino acids. Trimming stripped 3 bases from V and 11 bases from J, with 11 bases between. The chain's CDR3 is CASSLTDVAQHF. In nucleotides, the CDR3 is TGTGCCAGCAGTTTGACAGACGTCGCCCAGCATTTT.

The rearrangement links TRBV3-1 (or the pseudogene TRBV3-2) to TRBJ2-7; D uncertain. The CDR3 is 11 residues long. Germline CDR1 and CDR2: LGHDT and YNNKEL (reference sequence). Trimming removed 3 bases at V and 3 bases at J, with 3 bases between. This CDR3 is CASSQSYEQYF. CDR3 bases: TGTGCCAGCAGCCAGAGCTACGAGCAGTACTTC.

The CDR3 is CASRFDRGRDTIYF. The CDR3 coding sequence is TGTGCCAGCAGATTCGACAGGGGGCGAGACACCATATATTTT. This chain uses TRBV2 with TRBJ1-3, with 10 bases lining up with TRBD1. The J segment lost 8 bases and the V segment lost 6 bases, leaving 7 bases of the junction unmatched. Germline V gene sequence: CDR1 SNHLY, CDR2 FYNNEI. The CDR3 is 14 residues long.

The V call is TRBV20-1, the J call TRBJ2-1; no definite D call. The CDR3 length is 13 residues. Trimming pared 3 bases from V and 0 bases from J, leaving 6 bases between. Germline CDR1 DFQATT, CDR2 SNEGSKA (reference sequence). The CDR3 DNA is TGCAGTGCTAGTCCCCGCTCCTACAATGAGCAGTTCTTC. It yields the protein CSASPRSYNEQFF.

This chain connects TRBV16 to TRBJ1-5; TRBD1 is a possible D gene (6 bases). Trimming stripped 0 bases from V and 7 bases from J, with 13 bases between. CDR1 KGHSY and CDR2 FQNENV come from the germline V gene. The CDR3 loop spans 15 amino acids. The CDR3 DNA follows: TGTGCCAGCAGCCAATCGCGGGGGGCCGGCCAGCCCCAGCATTTT. This sequence encodes CASSQSRGAGQPQHF.

This chain's CDR3 is CASSLSVGVNTEAFF. As DNA, the CDR3 is TGTGCCAGCAGCTTATCGGTGGGCGTGAACACTGAAGCTTTCTTT. The rearrangement uses TRBV7-9 and TRBJ1-1; no definite D call. Trimming cost V 2 bases and J 0 bases, with 10 bases left between them. This CDR3 comprises 15 residues. Germline V CDR1 and CDR2: SEHNR, FQNEAQ (reference sequence).

This CDR3 reads CASSLLQITEAFF. The CDR3 coding sequence is TGTGCCAGCAGCTTACTACAGATCACTGAAGCTTTCTTT. The V gene is TRBV7-2, the J gene TRBJ1-1; D remains unclear. V was pared by 2 bases and J by 4 bases, with 8 bases between. The CDR3 sequence is 13 residues long. Germline V gene sequence: CDR1 SGHTA, CDR2 FQGNSA.

This sequence joins TRBV10-1 and TRBJ2-3; D gene unclear. Germline values: CDR1 WNHNN, CDR2 SYGVQD (reference sequence). This CDR3 has 14 amino acids. V was clipped by 0 bases and J by 2 bases, with 6 bases between them. CDR3 nucleotides: TGCGCCAGCAGTGAGTCGGGCTCCACAGATACGCAGTATTTT. It codes for CASSESGSTDTQYF.